The 23 T cell receptor beta chains listed next were all sequenced from one sample in a study of blood T cell repertoires in COVID-19. The table came from immunoSEQ multiplex PCR; TCRdb's copy has only in-frame clones and leaves some out. The profile covers some 49,000 clones, with around 82% appearing a single time and roughly 2.5% taken by the ten largest. Sequenced input: peripheral blood. The receptors were sampled from a woman aged 60-75 years with acute or convalescent COVID-19.

The V and J genes are TRBV11-2 and TRBJ2-1; no definite D call. Germline V gives CDR1 SGHAT, CDR2 FQNNGV. CDR3 length equals 15 residues. V was cut by 0 bases and J by 4 bases, with 10 bases left in between. The CDR3 bases are TGTGCCAGCAGCTTAGATCGTCCCGGTTACAATGAGCAGTTCTTC. Translation: CASSLDRPGYNEQFF.

V and J are TRBV6-1 and TRBJ1-2; weak D call: TRBD1 (5 bases). The length of the CDR3 is 13 residues. Germline V gene data show CDR1 as MNHNS and CDR2 as SASEGT. The V end was cut by 3 bases, the J end by 7 bases, with 12 bases between. CDR3 nucleotides: TGTGCCAGCAGTGAGCAGGGATCGGGTGGCTACACCTTC. Encoded protein: CASSEQGSGGYTF.

The chain combines TRBV12-3 or TRBV12-4 with TRBJ1-3; D ambiguous. This CDR3 contains 12 residues. V was cut by 3 bases and J by 4 bases, with 4 bases left in between. The chain's CDR3 is CASSFGGNTIYF. As DNA, the CDR3 is TGTGCCAGCAGTTTCGGGGGAAACACCATATATTTT.

This clone was observed a handful of times. The CDR3 protein is CAISGRTADGYTF. The CDR3 DNA reads as TGTGCCATCAGTGGACGGACAGCTGATGGCTACACCTTC. V gene TRBV10-3 combines with J gene TRBJ1-2; D possibly corresponds to TRBD1 (6 bases). CDR3 length: 13 residues. Between the trimmed V and J ends, which lost 4 bases and 6 bases, there was a span of 12 bases. The germline V gene encodes CDR1 ENHRY and CDR2 SYGVKD.

The genes are TRBV28 and TRBJ1-2; possible D gene TRBD1, 5 bases. Per the germline V gene, CDR1 is MDHEN and CDR2 is SYDVKM. This CDR3 is 13 amino acids long. Deletions cut 5 bases from V and 4 bases from J, with 11 bases between. CDR3 in DNA: TGTGCCAGCAGTCAGGGAATTTCCTATGGCTACACCTTC. Translating it yields CASSQGISYGYTF.

The V and J genes are TRBV2 and TRBJ2-7; maybe TRBD2 (7 bases). V was shortened by 4 bases and J by 7 bases, with 17 bases between the two germline ends. CDR1 is SNHLY and CDR2 is FYNNEI in the germline V gene. This CDR3 has 14 amino acids. This CDR3 reads CASSGGQRGGEQYF. CDR3 DNA sequence: TGTGCCAGCAGTGGAGGGCAGAGGGGGGGAGAGCAGTACTTC.

The rearrangement joins TRBV28 to TRBJ1-2; D perhaps matches TRBD1 (6 bases). The CDR3 is made up of 15 amino acids. In germline, CDR1 is MDHEN, CDR2 SYDVKM. V shed 3 bases and J shed 2 bases, with 13 bases lying between them. The CDR3 region is CASSFSGQTNYGYTF. The CDR3 DNA reads TGTGCCAGCAGTTTTTCCGGACAGACCAACTATGGCTACACCTTC.

This chain connects TRBV3-1 (or the pseudogene TRBV3-2) to TRBJ2-7; D possibly corresponds to TRBD1 (6 bases). This CDR3 region has 17 residues. V dropped 0 bases and J dropped 0 bases, with 15 bases sitting between them. CDR1 and CDR2 (germline): LGHDT, YNNKEL (reference sequence). The CDR3: CASSQEFRGYVSYEQYF. DNA for the CDR3: TGTGCCAGCAGCCAAGAGTTCAGGGGATACGTCTCCTACGAGCAGTACTTC.

V gene TRBV5-1 combines with J gene TRBJ2-4; 9 bases are a match to TRBD2. V was pared by 0 bases and J by 7 bases, with 5 bases of the junction left unmatched. The CDR3 runs 15 residues. Germline assignment: CDR1 SGHRS and CDR2 YFSETQ. The CDR3 DNA reads as TGCGCCAGCAGCTTGGGGGAAGCGGGAGGTAACATTCAGTACTTC. The encoded protein is CASSLGEAGGNIQYF.

This chain joins TRBV4-2 and TRBJ1-5; maybe TRBD1 (6 bases). The V end was cut by 0 bases, the J end by 4 bases, with 7 bases between. The CDR3 is 14 amino acids. CDR1 and CDR2 (germline): LGHNA, YNFKEQ. CDR3 amino acids: CASSQDRGNQPQHF. The CDR3 nucleotides read TGTGCCAGCAGCCAAGACAGGGGAAATCAGCCCCAGCATTTT.

The rearrangement joins TRBV5-1 to TRBJ2-5; 8 nucleotides align to TRBD2. The CDR3 runs 15 residues. V dropped 0 bases and J dropped 11; count of bases not matched to a gene: 12. In germline, CDR1 is SGHRS, CDR2 YFSETQ. The CDR3 sequence: CASSLDPGGTQSQYF. The CDR3 DNA follows: TGCGCCAGCAGCTTGGATCCGGGGGGGACCCAATCTCAGTACTTC.

This clone has only one observation. The rearrangement uses TRBV28 and TRBJ2-3; D unclear. V was clipped by 7 bases and J by 6 bases, with 8 bases between them. The CDR3 is 11 amino acids. The germline V gene has CDR1 MDHEN and CDR2 SYDVKM. The CDR3: CASNLEDTQYF. The CDR3 nucleotides are TGTGCCAGCAACCTAGAGGATACGCAGTATTTT. The full variable domain, rest sourced from reference TRBV28 and TRBJ2-3, is DVKVTQSSRYLVKRTGEKVFLECVQDMDHENMFWYRQDPGLGLRLIYFSYDVKMKEKGDIPEGYSVSREKKERFSLILESASTNQTSMYLCASNLEDTQYFGPGTRLTVL.

This clone was observed a few times. The rearrangement uses TRBV5-1 and TRBJ1-3, with D hard to call. The V and J ends lost 3 bases and 4 bases respectively, with 5 bases between them. The germline V gene has CDR1 SGHRS and CDR2 YFSETQ. This CDR3 has 12 amino acids. CDR3 DNA: TGCGCCAGCAGCTCAACAGGAAACACCATATATTTT. Encoded protein: CASSSTGNTIYF.

The chain is built from TRBV6-6 and TRBJ2-1, with 9 bases lining up with TRBD2. V dropped 7 bases and J dropped 6; count of bases not matched to a gene: 13. The CDR3 is 16 residues long. Germline values: CDR1 MNHNY, CDR2 SVGAGI (reference sequence). CDR3 in amino acids: CASTEESGGRANEQFF. The DNA for the CDR3 is TGTGCCAGCACCGAGGAGAGCGGCGGGAGGGCCAATGAGCAGTTCTTC.

In this sample, this clone turned up once. In DNA, the CDR3 is TGTGCCAGCAGTCCATTGCTGGGCGGGAGTAAGAGTAGGATCAATGAGCAGTTCTTC. Translation: CASSPLLGGSKSRINEQFF. The chain employs TRBV27 and TRBJ2-1; 7 positions match TRBD2. CDR3 size: 19 residues. V was pared by 5 bases and J by 6 bases, with 22 bases of the junction left unmatched. CDR1 MNHEY and CDR2 SMNVEV come from the germline V gene (reference sequence).

J is TRBJ2-1 and V is TRBV2; 9 nucleotides agree with TRBD2. The length of the CDR3 is 14 residues. V gave up 7 bases and J gave up 7 bases; unmatched junction bases: 8. Germline CDR1 SNHLY, CDR2 FYNNEI. DNA of the CDR3: TGTGCCAGCATGGTAGCGGGAGTAAGGAATGAGCAGTTCTTC. Protein: CASMVAGVRNEQFF.

The chain joins TRBV6-5 to TRBJ1-2; the D gene is possibly TRBD1 (5 bases). CDR1 MNHEY and CDR2 SVGAGI come from the germline V gene. V lost 5 bases, J lost 0 bases, and 7 bases lay in between. The CDR3 is made up of 13 amino acids. The CDR3 reads CASSKTANYGYTF. The CDR3 bases are TGTGCCAGCAGTAAGACAGCTAACTATGGCTACACCTTC.

This sequence joins TRBV2 and TRBJ2-1; the match to TRBD2 covers 11 bases. This CDR3 region has 15 residues. V was pared by 6 bases and J by 12 bases, with 13 bases of the junction left unmatched. Germline assignment: CDR1 SNHLY and CDR2 FYNNEI. The CDR3 DNA reads TGTGCCAGCAGGGGGGGGACTAGCGGAGGCCTAGGGCAGTTCTTC. This sequence encodes CASRGGTSGGLGQFF.

This clone showed up just a few times. V and J are TRBV14 and TRBJ1-2; D possibly corresponds to TRBD1 (6 bases). The germline V gene encodes CDR1 SGHDN and CDR2 FVKESK. The CDR3 consists of 14 residues. The V end lost 1 base, the J end lost 7 bases, and 13 bases lay between the germline ends. The DNA of the CDR3 is TGTGCCAGCAGCCAAGTAGCTGGGGGCTTTGGCTACACCTTC. It translates to CASSQVAGGFGYTF.

This chain joins TRBV5-6 and TRBJ2-6; D is ambiguous. This CDR3 spans 15 amino acids. Trimming pared 4 bases from V and 0 bases from J, leaving 8 bases between. Germline V gene data show CDR1 as SGHDT and CDR2 as YYEEEE. The CDR3 loop is CASSPRLSGANVLTF. DNA of the CDR3: TGTGCCAGCAGCCCTAGACTCTCTGGGGCCAACGTCCTGACTTTC. The whole variable domain, remainder taken from reference TRBV5-6 and TRBJ2-6, is DAGVTQSPTHLIKTRGQQVTLRCSPKSGHDTVSWYQQALGQGPQFIFQYYEEEERQRGNFPDRFSGHQFPNYSSELNVNALLLGDSALYLCASSPRLSGANVLTFGAGSRLTVL.

The V gene is TRBV2, the J gene TRBJ1-2; tentative D call: TRBD1 (5 bases). Germline V gene lookup returns CDR1 SNHLY and CDR2 FYNNEI. V dropped 4 bases and J dropped 2 bases, with 14 bases sitting between them. The CDR3 contains 15 residues. As DNA, the CDR3 is TGTGCCAGCAGTGGTCTTGGGTGGGGCAACTATGGCTACACCTTC. Protein sequence: CASSGLGWGNYGYTF.

This clone was seen a few times. The rearrangement uses TRBV6-2 or TRBV6-3 and TRBJ1-1, with unresolved D. V was pared by 0 bases and J by 5 bases, with 16 bases between. The CDR3 is made up of 16 amino acids. Germline V gene data show CDR1 as MNHEY and CDR2 as SVGEGT. This chain's CDR3 is CASSYSSRGFMTEAFF. In nucleotides, the CDR3 is TGTGCCAGCAGTTACTCGAGTCGGGGATTTATGACTGAAGCTTTCTTT.

This clone was counted a single time. The chain uses TRBV1 and TRBJ2-5; the table's D call TRBD2 went unverified against the DNA. TRBV1 is marked as a pseudogene. The CDR3 contains 19 residues. DNA for the CDR3: TGCACCAGCAGCCAAGATTCGGCGGAGGCTAGCGGGGATCAAGAGACCCAGTACTTC. This translates into CTSSQDSAEASGDQETQYF.